These 13 T cell receptor beta chains were sequenced from one sample in a study of control samples from healthy donors and cancer patients. Sequencing was performed with immunoSEQ multiplex PCR; in TCRdb, only in-frame clones are kept and a portion is missing. The specimen's table records 150,000 to 200,000 clones. The sample taken for sequencing was blood. Source of these receptors: a woman in her 30s in good health.

The CDR3 here is CASSERYMPNTEAFF. The CDR3 DNA reads as TGTGCCAGCAGTGAACGTTACATGCCGAACACTGAAGCTTTCTTT. The genes are TRBV25-1 and TRBJ1-1; D is uncertain. Trimming left V 2 bases short and J 1 base short, with 11 bases between. Looked up from germline, CDR1 is MGHDK and CDR2 is SYGVNS. The CDR3 totals 15 residues.

The rearrangement joins TRBV24-1 to TRBJ1-1; 8 nucleotides line up with TRBD1. Germline CDR1 KGHDR, CDR2 SFDVKD. J was trimmed by 1 base and V by 6 bases; bases with no gene match: 6. This CDR3 is 15 amino acids long. The CDR3 spells CATSRAGGRNTEAFF. The CDR3 region has the DNA TGTGCCACCAGTAGGGCAGGGGGCCGGAACACTGAAGCTTTCTTT.

This chain links TRBV12-1 with TRBJ1-1. TRBV12-1 is a known pseudogene. CDR3 length: 15 residues. CDR3 residues: CASSFAGRPNTEAFF. The CDR3 region has the DNA TGTGCCAGCAGCTTCGCGGGACGGCCGAACACTGAAGCTTTCTTT.

The chain joins TRBV27 to TRBJ1-5, with D possibly TRBD1 on 5 matching bases. This CDR3 has 19 residues. Germline V gives CDR1 MNHEY, CDR2 SMNVEV (reference sequence). The V and J ends lost 0 bases and 3 bases respectively, with 21 bases between them. CDR3 protein: CASSLSKGWRGANNQPQHF. Written as DNA, the CDR3 is TGTGCCAGCAGTTTATCGAAGGGGTGGAGGGGCGCGAACAATCAGCCCCAGCATTTT.

V usage is TRBV6-5 and J usage is TRBJ2-7; the D is unclear. The CDR3 sequence is 13 residues long. V lost 7 bases, J lost 2 bases, and 12 bases lay in between. Germline CDR1 reads MNHEY; CDR2 reads SVGAGI. The chain's CDR3 is CASTLPSPYEQYF. The DNA of the CDR3 is TGTGCCAGCACCTTACCCAGCCCCTACGAGCAGTACTTC.

The rearrangement uses TRBV5-1 and TRBJ1-1, with a weak D call TRBD1 (5 bases). Deletions cut 5 bases from V and 3 bases from J, with 11 bases between. The CDR3 sequence is 13 residues long. From germline, CDR1 is SGHRS and CDR2 YFSETQ. CDR3 coding DNA: TGCGCCAGCAGGCAAACGGGGGACACTGAAGCTTTCTTT. It translates to CASRQTGDTEAFF.

CDR3 residues: CASSPNQRSTEAFF. CDR3 DNA sequence: TGTGCCAGCAGCCCAAACCAGAGATCCACTGAAGCTTTCTTT. V gene TRBV7-9 combines with J gene TRBJ1-1, with D hard to call. Trimming stripped 5 bases from V and 4 bases from J, with 14 bases between. Germline CDR1 and CDR2: SEHNR and FQNEAQ (reference sequence). The CDR3 is made up of 14 amino acids.

The chain carries TRBV29-1 and TRBJ2-2; no reliable D call. The V end lost 7 bases, the J end lost 1 base, and 10 bases lay between the germline ends. The CDR3 has 13 residues. CDR1 is SQVTM, CDR2 ANQGSEA, per germline. For the CDR3, the DNA is TGCAGCGCCGGTGATATGAACACCGGGGAGCTGTTTTTT. Amino acid sequence: CSAGDMNTGELFF.

This sequence joins TRBV28 and TRBJ2-7; 8 positions agree with TRBD2. J lost 4 bases, V lost 8 bases, and 13 bases had no gene match. Germline CDR1 reads MDHEN; CDR2 reads SYDVKM. The CDR3 is 15 residues long. CDR3 sequence reads: CASRPGTAGGYEQYF. CDR3 sequence (DNA): TGTGCCAGCCGGCCTGGGACGGCGGGGGGTTACGAGCAGTACTTC.

This rearrangement joins TRBV28 to TRBJ1-2, with TRBD1 as a possible D gene (6 bases). This CDR3 comprises 14 residues. CDR1 and CDR2 from the germline V gene are MDHEN and SYDVKM. V lost 6 bases and J lost 0, with 11 bases in between. DNA for the CDR3: TGTGCCAGCAGGTCAGGACAGCCTAACTATGGCTACACCTTC. This gives the protein CASRSGQPNYGYTF.

The gene calls are TRBV2 and TRBJ2-5; D is undetermined. CDR3 length equals 13 residues. Between the trimmed V and J ends, which lost 2 bases and 5 bases, there was a span of 9 bases. Germline lookup yields CDR1 SNHLY and CDR2 FYNNEI. DNA for the CDR3: TGTGCCAGCAGTGAACTTGGTAGGGAGACCCAGTACTTC. It yields the protein CASSELGRETQYF.

The rearrangement joins TRBV5-1 to TRBJ2-3; perhaps TRBD2 as D (5 bases). The CDR3 spans 17 residues. V dropped 3 bases and J dropped 1 base, with 18 bases sitting between them. CDR1 SGHRS and CDR2 YFSETQ come from the germline V gene. The CDR3 DNA sequence: TGCGCCAGCAGCTACCGGGTCAGTAGTAGCGGCACAGATACGCAGTATTTT. Its protein product is CASSYRVSSSGTDTQYF.

V gene TRBV6-5 combines with J gene TRBJ1-1; the D is unclear. Germline loops: CDR1 MNHEY, CDR2 SVGAGI. V lost 8 bases and J 1 base, leaving 11 bases between the germline ends. CDR3 length: 13 amino acids. CDR3 in DNA: TGTGCCAGCCCGAGGAACAAGAACACTGAAGCTTTCTTT. Translating gives CASPRNKNTEAFF.